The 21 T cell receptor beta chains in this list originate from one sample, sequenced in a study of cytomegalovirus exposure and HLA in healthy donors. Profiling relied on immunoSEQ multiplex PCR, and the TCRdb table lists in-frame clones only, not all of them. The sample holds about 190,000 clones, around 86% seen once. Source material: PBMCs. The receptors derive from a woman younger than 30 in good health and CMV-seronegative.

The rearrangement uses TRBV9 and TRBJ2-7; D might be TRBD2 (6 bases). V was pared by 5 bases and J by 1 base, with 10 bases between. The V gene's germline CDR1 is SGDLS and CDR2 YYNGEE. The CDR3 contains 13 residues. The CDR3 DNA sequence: TGTGCCAGCAGGGGAGGCGGTTCCTACGAGCAGTACTTC. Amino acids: CASRGGGSYEQYF. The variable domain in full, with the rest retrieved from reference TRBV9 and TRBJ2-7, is DSGVTQTPKHLITATGQRVTLRCSPRSGDLSVYWYQQSLDQGLQFLIQYYNGEERAKGNILERFSAQQFPDLHSELNLSSLELGDSALYFCASRGGGSYEQYFGPGTRLTVT.

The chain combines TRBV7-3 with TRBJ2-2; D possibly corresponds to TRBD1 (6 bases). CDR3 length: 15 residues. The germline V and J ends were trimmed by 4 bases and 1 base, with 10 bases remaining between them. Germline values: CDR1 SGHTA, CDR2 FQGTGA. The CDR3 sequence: CASSSGTLNTGELFF. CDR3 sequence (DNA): TGTGCCAGCAGCTCAGGGACATTGAACACCGGGGAGCTGTTTTTT.

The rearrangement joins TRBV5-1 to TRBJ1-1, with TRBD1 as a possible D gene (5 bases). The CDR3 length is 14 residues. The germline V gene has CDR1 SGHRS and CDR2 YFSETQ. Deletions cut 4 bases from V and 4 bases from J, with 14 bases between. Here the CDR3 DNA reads TGCGCCAGCAGCCAATATCAGGGAGGCACTGAAGCTTTCTTT. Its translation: CASSQYQGGTEAFF.

Here the CDR3 reads CASSFREWETQYF. CDR3 coding DNA: TGCGCCAGCAGCTTCCGGGAATGGGAGACCCAGTACTTC. The J gene is TRBJ2-5, the V gene TRBV5-1; weak D call: TRBD2 (5 bases). Germline CDR1 SGHRS, CDR2 YFSETQ. The CDR3 loop spans 13 amino acids. Trimming removed 2 bases at V and 5 bases at J, with 10 bases between.

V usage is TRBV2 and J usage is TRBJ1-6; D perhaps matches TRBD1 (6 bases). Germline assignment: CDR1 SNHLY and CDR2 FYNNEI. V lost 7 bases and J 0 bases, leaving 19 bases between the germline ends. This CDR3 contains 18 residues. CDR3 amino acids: CASNSPGHQSSYNSPLHF. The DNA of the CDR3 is TGTGCCAGCAATTCCCCGGGACACCAAAGCTCCTATAATTCACCCCTCCACTTT.

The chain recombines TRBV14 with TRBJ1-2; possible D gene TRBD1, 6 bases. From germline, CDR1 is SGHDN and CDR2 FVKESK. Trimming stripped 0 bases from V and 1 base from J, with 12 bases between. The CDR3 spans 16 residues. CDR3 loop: CASSQETGVYNYGYTF. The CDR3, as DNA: TGTGCCAGCAGCCAAGAGACAGGAGTCTATAACTATGGCTACACCTTC.

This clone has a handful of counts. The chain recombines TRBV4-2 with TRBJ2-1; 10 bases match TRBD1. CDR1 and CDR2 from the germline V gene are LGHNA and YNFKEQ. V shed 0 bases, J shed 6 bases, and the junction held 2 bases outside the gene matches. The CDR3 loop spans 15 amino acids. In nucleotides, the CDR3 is TGTGCCAGCAGCCAAGAGAGGACAGGGGGCAATGAGCAGTTCTTC. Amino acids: CASSQERTGGNEQFF.

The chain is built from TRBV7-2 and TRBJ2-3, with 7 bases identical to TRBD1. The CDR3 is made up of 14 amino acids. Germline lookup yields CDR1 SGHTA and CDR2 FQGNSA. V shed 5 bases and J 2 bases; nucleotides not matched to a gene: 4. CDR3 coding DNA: TGTGCCAGCAGCAAAGGGGGCCCCACAGATACGCAGTATTTT. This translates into CASSKGGPTDTQYF. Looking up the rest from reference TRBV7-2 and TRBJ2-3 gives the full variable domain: GAGVSQSPSNKVTEKGKDVELRCDPISGHTALYWYRQSLGQGLEFLIYFQGNSAPDKSGLPSDRFSAERTGGSVSTLTIQRTQQEDSAVYLCASSKGGPTDTQYFGPGTRLTVL.

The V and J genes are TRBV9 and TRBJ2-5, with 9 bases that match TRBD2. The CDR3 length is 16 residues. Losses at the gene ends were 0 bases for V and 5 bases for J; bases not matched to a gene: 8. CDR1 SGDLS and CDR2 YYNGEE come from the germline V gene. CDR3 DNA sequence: TGTGCCAGCAGCGTAGGAGGCGGGGGGGCGGTTGAGACCCAGTACTTC. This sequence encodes CASSVGGGGAVETQYF.

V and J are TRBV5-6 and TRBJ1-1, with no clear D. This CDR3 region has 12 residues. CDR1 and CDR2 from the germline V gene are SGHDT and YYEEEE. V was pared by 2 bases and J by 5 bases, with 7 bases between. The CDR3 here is CASSFARTEAFF. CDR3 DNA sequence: TGTGCCAGCAGCTTTGCGAGGACTGAAGCTTTCTTT.

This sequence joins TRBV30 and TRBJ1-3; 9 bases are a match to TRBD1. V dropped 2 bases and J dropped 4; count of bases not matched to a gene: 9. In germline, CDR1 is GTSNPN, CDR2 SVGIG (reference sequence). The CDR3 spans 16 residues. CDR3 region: CAWSIHTGTGGNTIYF. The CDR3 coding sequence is TGTGCCTGGAGTATTCATACCGGGACAGGGGGAAACACCATATATTTT.

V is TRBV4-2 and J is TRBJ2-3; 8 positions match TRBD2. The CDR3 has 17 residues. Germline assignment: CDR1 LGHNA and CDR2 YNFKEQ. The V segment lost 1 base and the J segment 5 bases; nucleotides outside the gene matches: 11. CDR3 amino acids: CASSQAITSGFVDTQYF. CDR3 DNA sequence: TGTGCCAGCAGCCAAGCCATAACTAGCGGATTTGTAGATACGCAGTATTTT.

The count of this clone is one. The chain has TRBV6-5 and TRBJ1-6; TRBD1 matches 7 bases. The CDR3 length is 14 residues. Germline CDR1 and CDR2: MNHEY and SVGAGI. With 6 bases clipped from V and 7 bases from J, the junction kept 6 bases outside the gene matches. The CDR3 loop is CASRRGRLNSPLHF. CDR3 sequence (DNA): TGTGCCAGCAGGAGGGGGCGTTTGAATTCACCCCTCCACTTT.

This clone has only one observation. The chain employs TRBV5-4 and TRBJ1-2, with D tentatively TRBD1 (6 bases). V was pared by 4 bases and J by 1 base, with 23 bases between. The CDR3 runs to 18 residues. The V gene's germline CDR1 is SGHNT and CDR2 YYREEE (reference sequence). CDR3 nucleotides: TGTGCCAGCAGCCGCCCAAACAGGGTGATGGAGATTAACTATGGCTACACCTTC. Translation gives CASSRPNRVMEINYGYTF.

The CDR3 bases are TGTGCCACCAGCAGTCCCCGACGGGGTTCCTACAATGAGCAGTTCTTC. This gives the protein CATSSPRRGSYNEQFF. J is TRBJ2-1 and V is TRBV15; D may be TRBD2 (5 bases). The CDR3 consists of 16 residues. Germline assignment: CDR1 LNHNV and CDR2 YYDKDF (reference sequence). V was shortened by 3 bases and J by 1 base, with 13 bases between the two germline ends.

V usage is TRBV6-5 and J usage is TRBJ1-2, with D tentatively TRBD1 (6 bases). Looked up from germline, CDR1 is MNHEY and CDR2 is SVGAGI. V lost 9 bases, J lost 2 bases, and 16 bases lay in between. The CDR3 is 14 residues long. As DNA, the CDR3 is TGTGCCAGTAGACAGGCCCGACTAAACTATGGCTACACCTTC. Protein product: CASRQARLNYGYTF.

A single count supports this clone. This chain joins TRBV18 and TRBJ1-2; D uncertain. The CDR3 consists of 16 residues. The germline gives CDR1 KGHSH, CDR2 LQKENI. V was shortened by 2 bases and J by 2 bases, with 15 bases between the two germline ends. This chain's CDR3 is CASSPLEGEANYGYTF. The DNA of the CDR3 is TGTGCCAGCTCACCATTGGAGGGTGAGGCCAACTATGGCTACACCTTC. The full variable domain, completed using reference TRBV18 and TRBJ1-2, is NAGVMQNPRHLVRRRGQEARLRCSPMKGHSHVYWYRQLPEEGLKFMVYLQKENIIDESGMPKERFSAEFPKEGPSILRIQQVVRGDSAAYFCASSPLEGEANYGYTFGSGTRLTVV.

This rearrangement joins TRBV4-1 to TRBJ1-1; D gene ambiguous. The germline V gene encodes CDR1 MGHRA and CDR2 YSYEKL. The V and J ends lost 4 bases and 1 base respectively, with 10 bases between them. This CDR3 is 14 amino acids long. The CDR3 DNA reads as TGCGCCAGCAGCCCCGTCCCGGGGAACACTGAAGCTTTCTTT. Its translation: CASSPVPGNTEAFF.

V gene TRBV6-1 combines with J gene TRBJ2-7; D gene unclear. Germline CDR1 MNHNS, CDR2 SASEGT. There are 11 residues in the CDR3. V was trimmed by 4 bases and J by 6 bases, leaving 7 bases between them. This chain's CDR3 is CASSVPGEQYF. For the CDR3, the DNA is TGTGCCAGCAGTGTCCCCGGCGAGCAGTACTTC.

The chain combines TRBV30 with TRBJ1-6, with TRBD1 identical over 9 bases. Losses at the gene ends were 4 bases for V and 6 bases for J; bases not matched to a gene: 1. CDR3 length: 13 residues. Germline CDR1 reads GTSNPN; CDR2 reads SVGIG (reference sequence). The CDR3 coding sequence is TGTGCCTGGAAGGGACAGGGTAATTCACCCCTCCACTTT. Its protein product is CAWKGQGNSPLHF.

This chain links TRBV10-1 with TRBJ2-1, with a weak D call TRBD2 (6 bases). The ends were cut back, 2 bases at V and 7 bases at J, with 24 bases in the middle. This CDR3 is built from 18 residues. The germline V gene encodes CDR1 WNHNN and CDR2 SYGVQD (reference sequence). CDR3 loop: CASSEPRGGEDIGNEQFF. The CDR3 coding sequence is TGCGCCAGCAGTGAGCCCCGGGGCGGGGAGGATATTGGGAATGAGCAGTTCTTC.